This T cell receptor beta chain was observed in a study of CD8+CD57+ T cells in acquired aplastic anemia. According to the study, genomic DNA was the template for TCR beta VDJ and CDR3 profiling. TCRdb reprocessed the reads via MiXCR and lists one record per CDR3 protein. The profile shows around 170,000 distinct CDR3 sequences, less than 50% of them singletons. Regarding this clonotype: The target antigen is unknown.

All sequencing subjects had displayed CD8+CD57+ cell expansion on flow cytometry. Severe acquired aplastic anemia was present in every patient. Therapy had not been given to patients before blood sampling. CDR3 length equals 13 residues. J lost 0 bases, V lost 11 bases, and 5 bases had no gene match. Germline-derived CDR1 and CDR2 are SEHNR and FQNEAQ (reference sequence). Findings of the study overall: Common to patients and controls were roughly 30 CD8+ CDR3 sequences.

Sequencing was carried out using sorted CD4+, CD8+, or CD8+CD57+ T cells (not recorded which) from PBMCs. The chain has TRBV7-9 and TRBJ2-5; 8 bases are shared with TRBD2. This receptor was identified in a human donor with aplastic anemia. The CDR3 is CAHGAGDQETQYF. The CDR3 DNA reads TGTGCCCACGGAGCGGGAGACCAAGAGACCCAGTACTTC.